This T cell receptor beta chain was captured by sequencing in a study of shared clonotypes between healthy human individuals. Assay execution proceeded at the deep level. In the authors' workflow: Without quality scores, immunoSEQ junctional reads could not be filtered like full-length reads. TCRdb's copy holds only in-frame clones and misses some; the assay was immunoSEQ multiplex PCR. V, J and clone size are taken as reported in that table, and D and trimming were inferred from the DNA itself. The table includes a few million clones, approximately 95% detected once. Regarding this clone: The same CDR3 is also encoded by other DNA sequences in this sample.

This CDR3 has 15 amino acids. The ends were cut back, 0 bases at V and 1 base at J, with 10 bases in the middle. Germline CDR1 is MNHEY and CDR2 is SVGAGI. The chain joins TRBV6-5 to TRBJ2-7; tentatively, D is TRBD2 (5 bases). The clonotype was recovered from a man aged 18 to 29 in good health. Some clones in this sample may be carry-over from other donors' samples. The sequenced material came from naive CD4+ T cells from PBMCs. Regarding subset: CD45RA+ positively selected. The CDR3 DNA sequence: TGTGCCAGCAGTTACTCGTCCGGGAAATCCTACGAGCAGTACTTC. This gives the protein CASSYSSGKSYEQYF.